These 26 T cell receptor beta chains originate from one sample sequenced in a study of blood T cell repertoires in COVID-19. Libraries were prepared by immunoSEQ multiplex PCR; TCRdb keeps only in-frame clonotypes and omits some of them. The sample yields fewer than 50,000 clones, 79% seen once. What was sequenced was peripheral blood. These receptor sequences come from a man aged 65-85 years with acute or convalescent COVID-19.

The chain has TRBV6-5 and TRBJ2-2, with 7 bases fitting TRBD1. Germline lookup yields CDR1 MNHEY and CDR2 SVGAGI. The CDR3 runs 16 residues. With V trimmed by 2 bases and J by 7 bases, 10 bases remained unmatched. The CDR3 DNA follows: TGTGCCAGCAGTTACGGGGACAGTCGGGCCAGCGGGGAGCTGTTTTTT. This codes for CASSYGDSRASGELFF.

The V and J genes are TRBV13 and TRBJ1-2, with TRBD1 identical over 9 bases. This CDR3 is built from 15 residues. Germline V CDR1 and CDR2: PRHDT, FYEKMQ (reference sequence). J lost 2 bases, V lost 4 bases, and 5 bases had no gene match. This CDR3 is CASSSRDRGNYGYTF. The CDR3, as DNA: TGTGCCAGCAGCTCGCGTGACAGGGGGAACTATGGCTACACCTTC.

The chain has TRBV7-2 and TRBJ2-7; 15 bases match TRBD2. The CDR3 length is 16 residues. Trimming removed 5 bases from V and 3 bases from J; junction bases left unmatched: 5. Germline CDR1 is SGHTA and CDR2 is FQGNSA. Here the CDR3 reads CASSPGLAGGGYEQYF. The CDR3 DNA reads TGTGCCAGCAGCCCCGGACTAGCGGGAGGGGGCTACGAGCAGTACTTC.

This chain links TRBV4-2 with TRBJ2-5; 10 nucleotides agree with TRBD2. The germline CDR1 and CDR2 sequences are LGHNA and YNFKEQ. With 1 base clipped from V and 3 bases from J, the junction kept 5 bases outside the gene matches. CDR3 size: 16 residues. CDR3 in amino acids: CASSQAGTSVEETQYF. CDR3 in DNA: TGTGCCAGCAGCCAAGCCGGGACTAGCGTCGAAGAGACCCAGTACTTC.

The chain couples TRBV10-3 to TRBJ1-5; D perhaps matches TRBD1 (5 bases). Trimming took off 2 bases at V and 2 bases at J, with 7 bases between the two ends. CDR3 length equals 14 residues. Germline CDR1 is ENHRY and CDR2 is SYGVKD. The CDR3 protein is CAISEQGGNQPQHF. The CDR3 nucleotides read TGTGCCATCAGTGAGCAAGGGGGCAATCAGCCCCAGCATTTT.

The J gene is TRBJ1-3, the V gene TRBV3-1 (or the pseudogene TRBV3-2); D is possibly TRBD1 (5 bases). V dropped 1 base and J dropped 2 bases, with 21 bases sitting between them. CDR3 size: 19 residues. Germline V gene data show CDR1 as LGHDT and CDR2 as YNNKEL (reference sequence). CDR3 nucleotide sequence: TGTGCCAGCAGCCAAGGGCGGGGGTTTCAGAAGAGGACTGGAAACACCATATATTTT. This codes for CASSQGRGFQKRTGNTIYF.

The gene calls are TRBV2 and TRBJ1-2, with TRBD1 identical over 7 bases. The CDR3 covers 16 residues. Germline V gene lookup returns CDR1 SNHLY and CDR2 FYNNEI. With V trimmed by 4 bases and J by 4 bases, 12 bases remained unmatched. CDR3 coding DNA: TGTGCCAGCAGTGCGCGGACAGGACTTACGAGCTATGGCTACACCTTC. Its protein product is CASSARTGLTSYGYTF.

The V call is TRBV3-1 (or the pseudogene TRBV3-2), the J call TRBJ1-5; TRBD1 is a possible D gene (5 bases). Germline lookup yields CDR1 LGHDT and CDR2 YNNKEL (reference sequence). This CDR3 spans 14 amino acids. V was clipped by 3 bases and J by 3 bases, with 9 bases between them. The DNA of the CDR3 is TGTGCCAGCAGCCATGGGGGGTCCAATCAGCCCCAGCATTTT. Protein: CASSHGGSNQPQHF.

This chain links TRBV30 with TRBJ2-2, with 8 bases aligning to TRBD2. The germline V gene encodes CDR1 GTSNPN and CDR2 SVGIG (reference sequence). The CDR3 covers 15 residues. The junction had 8 bases not matched to a gene; V was cut back by 3 bases and J by 5 bases. For the CDR3, the DNA is TGTGCCTGGAGCCCAGCGGGAGAGGTAACCGGGGAGCTGTTTTTT. Encoded protein: CAWSPAGEVTGELFF.

This clone occurred once. This chain connects TRBV15 to TRBJ1-4; TRBD1 matches at 7 bases. Trimming at V came to 3 bases and at J to 8 bases, leaving 6 bases not matched to a gene. This CDR3 contains 14 residues. CDR1 and CDR2 from the germline V gene are LNHNV and YYDKDF (reference sequence). CDR3 sequence: CATSRRGGEEKLFF. The CDR3 region has the DNA TGTGCCACCAGCAGGAGAGGGGGCGAAGAAAAACTGTTTTTT. Full variable domain (remainder filled in from reference TRBV15 and TRBJ1-4): DAMVIQNPRYQVTQFGKPVTLSCSQTLNHNVMYWYQQKSSQAPKLLFHYYDKDFNNEADTPDNFQSRRPNTSFCFLDIRSPGLGDTAMYLCATSRRGGEEKLFFGSGTQLSVL.

V is TRBV19 and J is TRBJ2-1; D possibly corresponds to TRBD1 (5 bases). The V end was cut by 1 base, the J end by 7 bases, with 11 bases between. Germline V gives CDR1 LNHDA, CDR2 SQIVND (reference sequence). CDR3 length: 14 amino acids. For the CDR3, the DNA is TGTGCCAGTAGTATAGTGGCCAGGGCAAATGAGCAGTTCTTC. The encoded protein is CASSIVARANEQFF. The variable domain in full, with the rest retrieved from reference TRBV19 and TRBJ2-1, is DGGITQSPKYLFRKEGQNVTLSCEQNLNHDAMYWYRQDPGQGLRLIYYSQIVNDFQKGDIAEGYSVSREKKESFPLTVTSAQKNPTAFYLCASSIVARANEQFFGPGTRLTVL.

This clone came up once. The chain carries TRBV6-2 or TRBV6-3 and TRBJ1-1, with 9 bases that match TRBD1. The germline CDR1 and CDR2 sequences are MNHEY and SVGEGT. After removal of 2 bases from V and 1 base from J, the junction contained 14 bases not matched to a gene. The CDR3 consists of 19 residues. CDR3 sequence reads: CASSYPSIYRGQGNTEAFF. The CDR3 DNA reads TGTGCCAGCAGTTACCCGTCAATTTACAGGGGGCAGGGGAACACTGAAGCTTTCTTT.

The V and J genes are TRBV19 and TRBJ2-7; possibly TRBD2 for D (7 bases). V dropped 2 bases and J dropped 2 bases, with 13 bases sitting between them. This CDR3 contains 15 residues. CDR1 and CDR2 (germline): LNHDA, SQIVND (reference sequence). The CDR3 bases are TGTGCCAGTAGTATAAGGGGGGGGGTAACCTACGAGCAGTACTTC. Translated, it gives CASSIRGGVTYEQYF.

DNA for the CDR3: TGTGCCAGTAGCAGGAACGGCCCCGGGGAGCTGTTTTTT. It codes for CASSRNGPGELFF. V usage is TRBV19 and J usage is TRBJ2-2; D gene uncertain. The CDR3 consists of 13 residues. V was clipped by 6 bases and J by 6 bases, with 11 bases between them. The germline V gene has CDR1 LNHDA and CDR2 SQIVND (reference sequence). Supplemented by reference TRBV19 and TRBJ2-2, the full variable domain reads DGGITQSPKYLFRKEGQNVTLSCEQNLNHDAMYWYRQDPGQGLRLIYYSQIVNDFQKGDIAEGYSVSREKKESFPLTVTSAQKNPTAFYLCASSRNGPGELFFGEGSRLTVL.

The table lists this clone with a few counts. The chain is built from TRBV30 and TRBJ2-7; 7 bases map to TRBD1. Germline CDR1 reads GTSNPN; CDR2 reads SVGIG (reference sequence). Trimming cost V 2 bases and J 4 bases; bases outside gene matches: 11. The CDR3 loop spans 15 amino acids. The CDR3, as DNA: TGTGCCTGGAGTCCTCTTGGGACAGCAACATACGAGCAGTACTTC. This encodes CAWSPLGTATYEQYF.

The chain has TRBV11-2 and TRBJ1-3; possible D gene TRBD1, 5 bases. V lost 3 bases and J 1 base, leaving 7 bases between the germline ends. There are 14 residues in the CDR3. Germline CDR1 and CDR2: SGHAT and FQNNGV. The CDR3 DNA sequence: TGTGCCAGCAGCTTCGGGACTTCTGGAAACACCATATATTTT. It yields the protein CASSFGTSGNTIYF.

V gene TRBV6-6 combines with J gene TRBJ2-1; TRBD1 aligns across 11 bases. The germline V gene has CDR1 MNHNY and CDR2 SVGAGI (reference sequence). This CDR3 has 13 residues. The V and J ends lost 8 bases and 9 bases, in that order; junction bases with no gene match: 6. The DNA for the CDR3 is TGTGCCAGCGGGGACAGGGGGGAGGGTGAGCAGTTCTTC. Encoded protein: CASGDRGEGEQFF.

The V and J genes are TRBV18 and TRBJ1-5; D remains ambiguous. The CDR3 spans 13 residues. Germline V gene sequence: CDR1 KGHSH, CDR2 LQKENI. Trimming stripped 3 bases from V and 5 bases from J, with 8 bases between. The CDR3 sequence is CASSPFPDQPQHF. CDR3 in DNA: TGTGCCAGCTCACCGTTCCCCGATCAGCCCCAGCATTTT.

The gene calls are TRBV7-9 and TRBJ1-4; 9 bases are a match to TRBD1. Germline V lookup: CDR1 SEHNR, CDR2 FQNEAQ (reference sequence). CDR3 length equals 17 residues. With 3 bases clipped from V and 8 bases from J, the junction kept 13 bases outside the gene matches. CDR3 sequence: CASSLGGPGQGSEKLFF. The DNA of the CDR3 is TGTGCCAGCAGCTTGGGGGGACCGGGACAGGGCTCCGAAAAACTGTTTTTT. The whole variable domain, filled in from reference TRBV7-9 and TRBJ1-4, reads DTGVSQNPRHKITKRGQNVTFRCDPISEHNRLYWYRQTLGQGPEFLTYFQNEAQLEKSRLLSDRFSAERPKGSFSTLEIQRTEQGDSAMYLCASSLGGPGQGSEKLFFGSGTQLSVL.

The rearrangement uses TRBV9 and TRBJ1-4; 8 positions agree with TRBD1. V lost 0 bases, J lost 3 bases, and 1 base stayed unmatched. Per the germline V gene, CDR1 is SGDLS and CDR2 is YYNGEE. This CDR3 contains 15 residues. In DNA form, the CDR3 reads TGTGCCAGCAGCGTAGGGACAGGGCCTAATGAAAAACTGTTTTTT. This translates into CASSVGTGPNEKLFF.

This clone was recorded a few times. J is TRBJ2-2 and V is TRBV5-1, with TRBD2 matching 9 bases. This CDR3 has 19 residues. Germline V gives CDR1 SGHRS, CDR2 YFSETQ. V gave up 2 bases and J gave up 0 bases; unmatched junction bases: 11. Here the CDR3 DNA reads TGCGCCAGCAGCTTACAACCCTCTAGCGGGACCGCGAACACCGGGGAGCTGTTTTTT. Amino acids: CASSLQPSSGTANTGELFF.

This clone was picked up a small number of times. V and J are TRBV9 and TRBJ1-3, with TRBD1 as a possible D gene (5 bases). V dropped 3 bases and J dropped 0 bases, with 10 bases sitting between them. Germline values: CDR1 SGDLS, CDR2 YYNGEE. The CDR3 extends over 15 amino acids. CDR3 in DNA: TGTGCCAGCAGCGCAGACAGCTACTCTGGAAACACCATATATTTT. It specifies CASSADSYSGNTIYF.

This chain joins TRBV18 and TRBJ1-3; unclear D gene. The CDR3 loop spans 16 amino acids. Trimming removed 3 bases from V and 2 bases from J, with 14 bases in between. CDR1 is KGHSH and CDR2 is LQKENI in the germline V gene. The CDR3 coding sequence is TGTGCCAGCTCACCGAGTCCCTTTACTGCTGGAAACACCATATATTTT. Translating gives CASSPSPFTAGNTIYF.

CDR3 in amino acids: CAWSRDRGYNEQFF. The DNA for the CDR3 is TGTGCCTGGAGTAGGGACAGGGGCTACAATGAGCAGTTCTTC. V gene TRBV30 combines with J gene TRBJ2-1, with 10 bases aligning to TRBD1. The CDR3 is made up of 14 amino acids. V trimming: 2 bases; J trimming: 3 bases; junction bases outside the gene matches: 1. Germline CDR1 reads GTSNPN; CDR2 reads SVGIG (reference sequence). Full variable domain (outside the CDR3, taken from reference TRBV30 and TRBJ2-1): SQTIHQWPATLVQPVGSPLSLECTVEGTSNPNLYWYRQAAGRGLQLLFYSVGIGQISSEVPQNLSASRPQDRQFILSSKKLLLSDSGFYLCAWSRDRGYNEQFFGPGTRLTVL.

The V call is TRBV19, the J call TRBJ1-1; D possibly corresponds to TRBD1 (5 bases). CDR1 and CDR2 from the germline V gene are LNHDA and SQIVND (reference sequence). V was shortened by 3 bases and J by 4 bases, with 12 bases between the two germline ends. This CDR3 has 14 residues. The chain's CDR3 is CASSMRDRGTEAFF. The CDR3 DNA sequence: TGTGCCAGTAGTATGAGAGACAGAGGCACTGAAGCTTTCTTT.

A few counts support this clone. The chain recombines TRBV30 with TRBJ2-4, with 12 nucleotides matching TRBD2. Germline CDR1 GTSNPN, CDR2 SVGIG (reference sequence). The CDR3 extends over 15 amino acids. Trimming removed 1 base from V and 9 bases from J; junction bases left unmatched: 7. The DNA of the CDR3 is TGTGCCTGGAGTGAAAGAACTAGCGGGAGGCTCATTCAGTACTTC. This gives the protein CAWSERTSGRLIQYF.